The sequence of this T cell receptor (beta chain) was determined in a study of CD8 T cells in Susac syndrome. Study-wide points: As the study acknowledged, the number of individuals in its TCR sequencing and HLA analysis was relatively small.

The CDR3 contains 15 residues. CDR1 and CDR2 from the germline V gene are LGHNA and YNFKEQ. The germline V and J ends were trimmed by 1 base and 1 base, with 10 bases remaining between them. The T cells that were sequenced for TCR beta were CD8+ and CD4+ cells from blood. TEMRA cells were FACS-enriched, unlike CD8+ and CD4+ T cells, which were negatively isolated. On this clonotype itself: Its antigen is as yet unknown.

RNA was extracted with the RNeasy kit, and a quantity of roughly 0.45 to 1 ug was reverse transcribed using random hexamers. The TCR beta CDR3 was amplified by immunoSEQ multiplex PCR across 54 Vbeta, 13 Jbeta. TCRdb re-analysed the immunoSEQ multiplex PCR reads in MiXCR, keeping a single row per CDR3 protein. The sample carries 400,000 or so distinct CDR3 sequences, 75% to 90% recorded once. The chain is built from TRBV4-2 and TRBJ1-1; possible D gene TRBD1, 6 bases. The sample comprised CD8+ T cells from PBMCs. The TCR sequence derives from a human donor with multiple sclerosis. The chain's CDR3 is CASSQVTGRNTEAFF. The CDR3 nucleotides are TGTGCCAGCAGCCAAGTCACAGGGAGGAACACTGAAGCTTTCTTT.